This T cell receptor (beta chain) stems from a study of T-cell reconstitution after alpha-beta-depleted transplantation in children. Unique molecular identifiers were built into the TCRbeta library. TCRdb independently ran MiXCR on the PCR reads; one entry per CDR3 protein. The sample holds approximately 400,000 distinct CDR3 sequences; approximately 11% are singletons and the top ten take approximately 5%. The CDR3 is 15 residues long. Germline CDR1 is SGHRS and CDR2 is YFSETQ. V was shortened by 0 bases and J by 6 bases, with 16 bases between the two germline ends. The sample holds many counts of this clonotype.

The chain recombines TRBV5-1 with TRBJ2-7, with a possible D match to TRBD1 (5 bases). The specimen comprised PBMCs from the stem cell graft donor, sampled from the stem cell graft. This receptor was obtained from a human donor who donated a stem cell graft to a child with acute myeloid leukemia. DNA of the CDR3: TGCGCCAGCAGCTTGGGGACAACCTTGTGGAGCGAGCAGTACTTC. Encoded protein: CASSLGTTLWSEQYF.